The source of this T cell receptor beta chain is a study of shared clonotypes between healthy human individuals. Terminally differentiated effector memory CD45RA+ cells were excluded from the naive CD8 cells, which were CD45RO-negative and positively selected for CCR7. CDR3 size: 17 residues. As regards this clone: Its antigen is undetermined.

Study-level results: Non-shared clonotypes were found to have lower generation probabilities than the clonotypes that were shared by all four of the sorted-subset donors. Estimated richness values were generally larger in naive subsets than in memory subsets. Clonotype sharing among donors was expected to depend on sequencing depth.

Profiled with immunoSEQ multiplex PCR; TCRdb holds only in-frame clones, not every one. The sample has hundreds of thousands of clones; roughly 95% are singletons. Source material: naive CD8+ T cells sorted from blood. This clonotype originated in a woman aged 25 to 39 in good health. The V and J genes are TRBV12-2 and TRBJ1-2; the DNA was not compared with TRBD1, the D call given in the table. TRBV12-2 is a pseudogene locus. Written as DNA, the CDR3 is TGTGCAAGTCGCCCCCCCAGCCAGGCAGATGCTAACTATGGCTACACCTTC. Its protein is CASRPPSQADANYGYTF.